This is a list of T cell receptor beta chains from one sample in a study of blood T cell repertoires in COVID-19. Assay used: immunoSEQ multiplex PCR; TCRdb lists only in-frame clones, some missing. Seen here are roughly 150,000 clones, around 92% observed once, and the top ten hold about 3%. The source material was peripheral blood. The receptors come from a man aged 55 to 69 with acute or convalescent COVID-19. The CDR3 runs from the conserved cysteine through the conserved F or W. D genes are given only for firm matches. Rows give clone size only sometimes, using once, few, many, or a class for an expanded clone.

clone_size: .
d_call: .
j_call: TRBJ1-3
v_call: TRBV5-8
cdr3_nt: TGTGCCAGCAGCCCCCGAACAGGGCTCTCGGGAAACACCATATATTTT
cdr3_aa: CASSPRTGLSGNTIYF

clone_size: .
d_call: TRBD1
j_call: TRBJ1-3
v_call: TRBV2
cdr3_nt: TGTGCCAGCAGTGAATTGGGGGACAGCATTCTCTCTGGAAACACCATATATTTT
cdr3_aa: CASSELGDSILSGNTIYF

clone_size: .
d_call: .
j_call: TRBJ1-4
v_call: TRBV5-1
cdr3_nt: TGCGCCAGCAGCTTGGATCCAGGGGTTGGTGAAAAACTGTTTTTT
cdr3_aa: CASSLDPGVGEKLFF

clone_size: .
d_call: .
j_call: TRBJ1-5
v_call: TRBV4-1
cdr3_nt: TGCGCCAGCGCTCCTTTGGGAGGGCGCGGGAGCAATCAGCCCCAGCATTTT
cdr3_aa: CASAPLGGRGSNQPQHF

clone_size: .
d_call: .
j_call: TRBJ1-3
v_call: TRBV7-9
cdr3_nt: TGTGCCAGCAGCTTACTTTCCGGAAACACCATATATTTT
cdr3_aa: CASSLLSGNTIYF

clone_size: .
d_call: TRBD2
j_call: TRBJ2-7
v_call: TRBV7-2
cdr3_nt: TGTGCCAGCAGCTTAGCGGTGGGTAGCGGGCGTTACGAGCAGTACTTC
cdr3_aa: CASSLAVGSGRYEQYF

clone_size: once
d_call: .
j_call: TRBJ1-1
v_call: TRBV19
cdr3_nt: TGTGCCGTTAAAGACTTCTATCACACTGAAGCTTTCTTT
cdr3_aa: CAVKDFYHTEAFF

clone_size: .
d_call: TRBD1
j_call: TRBJ2-2
v_call: TRBV5-4
cdr3_nt: TGTGCCAGCAGCACCGGGACAGGGAGGGTCGGGGAGCTGTTTTTT
cdr3_aa: CASSTGTGRVGELFF

clone_size: .
d_call: TRBD1
j_call: TRBJ2-7
v_call: TRBV5-1
cdr3_nt: TGCGCCAGCAGCCCTCCCGGGACAGGGGTAAACGAGCAGTACTTC
cdr3_aa: CASSPPGTGVNEQYF

clone_size: .
d_call: .
j_call: TRBJ2-1
v_call: TRBV19
cdr3_nt: TGTGCCACCCGACAGGTCTCCTACAATGAGCAGTTCTTC
cdr3_aa: CATRQVSYNEQFF

clone_size: once
d_call: .
j_call: TRBJ1-1
v_call: TRBV19
cdr3_nt: TGTGCCAGTAGTATCAGGCCGGGGGACACTGAAGCTTTCTTT
cdr3_aa: CASSIRPGDTEAFF

clone_size: once
d_call: .
j_call: TRBJ1-5
v_call: TRBV3-1/TRBV3-2
cdr3_nt: TGTGCCAGCAGCCAAGATTTTGAGGTCCCCAATCAGCCCCAGCATTTT
cdr3_aa: CASSQDFEVPNQPQHF

clone_size: .
d_call: TRBD1
j_call: TRBJ2-1
v_call: TRBV7-8
cdr3_nt: TGTGCCAGCAGCGTTACCCGGACAGGAACATCCTACAATGAGCAGTTCTTC
cdr3_aa: CASSVTRTGTSYNEQFF

clone_size: .
d_call: TRBD2
j_call: TRBJ2-3
v_call: TRBV5-1
cdr3_nt: TGCGCCAGCAGCCTTAGCGGGGGGGCCCCAGATACGCAGTATTTT
cdr3_aa: CASSLSGGAPDTQYF

clone_size: .
d_call: TRBD2
j_call: TRBJ2-2
v_call: TRBV30
cdr3_nt: TGTGCCTGGAGTACGGGGGGGTCGAACACCGGGGAGCTGTTTTTT
cdr3_aa: CAWSTGGSNTGELFF